This TCR beta chain was recorded in a study of T cell responses to AZD1222 COVID-19 vaccine. Study-level information: Pooled together were second doses at about 4 or about 12 weeks. Study outcomes and limitations: The peak T cell response came first, and repertoires were sampled only after it. The study found Spike-specific TCR breadth and depth rose after two AZD1222 doses.

Assay used: immunoSEQ multiplex PCR; TCRdb lists only in-frame clones, some missing. The sample has over 120,000 clones; more than 90% are singletons. Concerning this clone: Its antigen is not known.

Germline V gene data show CDR1 as LNHNV and CDR2 as YYDKDF (reference sequence). Trimming at V came to 0 bases and at J to 3 bases, leaving 26 bases not matched to a gene. The CDR3 covers 24 residues. The chain is built from TRBV15 and TRBJ2-6, with 7 bases matching TRBD2. This clonotype originated in an adult in good health. Source: peripheral blood, taken on day 0 of AZD1222 vaccination. CDR3 in DNA: TGTGCCACCAGCAGAGATCGAAGGTGGGATTCCAGCGGGGCGGGTCCTGGTGGGGCCAACGTCCTGACTTTC. Translation: CATSRDRRWDSSGAGPGGANVLTF.